The source of this T cell receptor beta chain is a study of T cell responses to AZD1222 COVID-19 vaccine. Study conclusions and caveats: Along spike, vaccine-associated CD4 TCRs were found throughout, with dominance at 160-218 and 743-854. Unmutated regions of variants are reportedly targeted by nearly half of spike-specific TCRs.

J gave up 11 bases and V 4 bases, and 11 bases lay outside the gene matches. Germline V gene lookup returns CDR1 SGDLS and CDR2 YYNGEE. The CDR3 has 15 residues. About this clone itself: The antigen remains unidentified.

Sequenced by immunoSEQ multiplex PCR; TCRdb stores in-frame clones only, minus some. The table records more than 95,000 clones, more than 80% of them present only once. The sample in question was peripheral blood, obtained 28 days after the second AZD1222 dose. The origin of this receptor is an adult who received the AZD1222 COVID-19 vaccine. The chain couples TRBV9 to TRBJ1-5, with 11 bases fitting TRBD1. Here the CDR3 DNA reads TGTGCCAGCAGCCTAGAGGGACAGGGGGGTTCGGCCCAGCATTTT. Amino acids: CASSLEGQGGSAQHF.